This T cell receptor (beta chain) was captured in a study of T cells in Graves' hyperthyroidism and ophthalmopathy. Study outcomes and limitations: Ophthalmopathy stood apart from stable hyperthyroidism in a 13 V-J model.

As for this clonotype: Its antigen is as yet unknown.

Amplified regions were TCR beta CDR3 sequences from RNA transcripts. The TCR CDR3 was amplified in a first-round RT-PCR using the HTBI primer set. MiXCR, applied by TCRdb to the multiplex PCR reads, yields one record per CDR3 protein. The sample has roughly 500,000 distinct CDR3 sequences, around 42% seen once. CDR3 length: 15 amino acids. V was shortened by 1 base and J by 8 bases, with 12 bases between the two germline ends. Germline V gene sequence: CDR1 SGHTA, CDR2 FQGNSA. This chain uses TRBV7-2 with TRBJ1-6; D ambiguous. This TCR derives from an adult woman with Graves' disease, either hyperthyroidism or ophthalmopathy (not recorded which). Specimen: peripheral blood or thyroid tissue (not recorded which). The CDR3 loop is CASSLVRARDSPLHF. CDR3 sequence (DNA): TGTGCCAGCAGCTTAGTAAGGGCGCGGGATTCACCCCTCCACTTT.